One and the same sample provided the 14 T cell receptor beta chains below, sequenced in a study of immune cell composition in non-small cell lung cancer (dated by TCRdb to 2015 to 2018). The library was generated by the immunoSEQ multiplex PCR assay. Imported from immuneACCESS, the table was reduced by TCRdb to in-frame sequences with V and J called. These copies leave out some clones; in studies compared against another copy, an unresolved V gene accounts for under half, and the cause of the remainder is not known. The sample table shows 2,000 to 3,000 clones, and roughly 79% are seen once. Almost 4% of the sample comes from the top ten. The sample was lung tumor tissue. The receptors derive from a human donor with non-small cell lung cancer.

The chain employs TRBV13 and TRBJ2-3, with D perhaps matching TRBD2 (5 bases). V shed 0 bases and J shed 5 bases, with 6 bases lying between them. The CDR3 totals 13 residues. Germline V gene lookup returns CDR1 PRHDT and CDR2 FYEKMQ (reference sequence). The CDR3 nucleotides are TGTGCCAGCAGCTTAGGCGCGGGAGATACGCAGTATTTT. It encodes CASSLGAGDTQYF.

V usage is TRBV7-8 and J usage is TRBJ2-1, with TRBD2 matching 12 bases. Germline V CDR1 and CDR2: SGHVS, FQNEAQ. J lost 12 bases, V lost 1 base, and 10 bases had no gene match. The CDR3 has 16 amino acids. The CDR3 loop reads CASSLGRWTSGIGQFF. The CDR3 nucleotides are TGTGCCAGCAGCTTAGGTCGCTGGACTAGCGGGATTGGGCAGTTCTTC.

V is TRBV27 and J is TRBJ2-2; TRBD2 matches at 7 bases. The V segment lost 5 bases and the J segment 2 bases; nucleotides outside the gene matches: 8. The CDR3 is made up of 16 amino acids. In germline, CDR1 is MNHEY, CDR2 SMNVEV (reference sequence). The CDR3 region is CASSSRGLGNTGELFF. Here the CDR3 DNA reads TGTGCCAGCAGTAGCCGAGGACTAGGTAACACCGGGGAGCTGTTTTTT.

This clone was detected only once. V usage is TRBV5-1 and J usage is TRBJ1-2; no definite D call. Trimming removed 1 base at V and 2 bases at J, with 15 bases between. The CDR3 consists of 16 residues. Germline V lookup: CDR1 SGHRS, CDR2 YFSETQ. CDR3 DNA: TGCGCCAGCAGCTTGCCCTCCCGGCGAGGGAACTATGGCTACACCTTC. This gives the protein CASSLPSRRGNYGYTF.

This rearrangement joins TRBV18 to TRBJ2-3; 8 bases line up with TRBD2. The CDR3 is 16 amino acids. V shed 3 bases, J shed 2 bases, and the junction held 7 bases outside the gene matches. Germline CDR1 and CDR2: KGHSH and LQKENI. CDR3 residues: CASSPPSGRPTDTQYF. The DNA of the CDR3 is TGTGCCAGCTCACCTCCAAGCGGGAGACCCACAGATACGCAGTATTTT.

The V gene is TRBV2, the J gene TRBJ1-1; unclear D gene. CDR1 is SNHLY, CDR2 FYNNEI, per germline. V lost 2 bases, J lost 11 bases, and 18 bases lay in between. This CDR3 is 14 amino acids long. CDR3 amino acids: CASSESKRRFGAFF. The CDR3 DNA sequence: TGTGCCAGCAGTGAAAGCAAGAGGAGGTTCGGCGCTTTCTTT.

The chain employs TRBV5-1 and TRBJ2-3, with 9 bases aligning to TRBD2. Germline V gives CDR1 SGHRS, CDR2 YFSETQ. The J segment lost 2 bases and the V segment lost 0 bases, leaving 4 bases of the junction unmatched. The CDR3 length is 16 residues. The chain's CDR3 is CASSLGAGGTTDTQYF. In DNA form, the CDR3 reads TGCGCCAGCAGCTTGGGAGCGGGAGGAACCACAGATACGCAGTATTTT.

This rearrangement joins TRBV10-3 to TRBJ1-1; D possibly corresponds to TRBD1 (6 bases). The germline CDR1 and CDR2 sequences are ENHRY and SYGVKD. The V and J ends lost 4 bases and 11 bases respectively, with 11 bases between them. This CDR3 contains 11 residues. The CDR3 region is CAISVRGMAFF. CDR3 nucleotide sequence: TGTGCCATCAGTGTTAGGGGGATGGCTTTCTTT.

The rearrangement joins TRBV9 to TRBJ2-5; 11 nucleotides match TRBD1. Germline V lookup: CDR1 SGDLS, CDR2 YYNGEE. V trimming: 4 bases; J trimming: 5 bases; junction bases outside the gene matches: 7. This CDR3 is built from 15 residues. The CDR3 sequence: CASSPRTGGMETQYF. For the CDR3, the DNA is TGTGCCAGCAGCCCCCGGACAGGGGGCATGGAGACCCAGTACTTC.

V and J are TRBV18 and TRBJ2-2; D gene uncertain. The CDR3 sequence is 13 residues long. Germline values: CDR1 KGHSH, CDR2 LQKENI. V was clipped by 4 bases and J by 8 bases, with 11 bases between them. This CDR3 is CASSQIPMGELFF. The CDR3 region has the DNA TGTGCCAGCTCACAAATCCCAATGGGGGAGCTGTTTTTT. The whole variable domain, filled in from reference TRBV18 and TRBJ2-2, reads NAGVMQNPRHLVRRRGQEARLRCSPMKGHSHVYWYRQLPEEGLKFMVYLQKENIIDESGMPKERFSAEFPKEGPSILRIQQVVRGDSAAYFCASSQIPMGELFFGEGSRLTVL.

In its sample, this clone was seen once. This sequence joins TRBV5-1 and TRBJ2-3; TRBD1 matches 10 bases. CDR3 length: 17 residues. Trimming removed 4 bases from V and 4 bases from J; junction bases left unmatched: 12. Germline V gene lookup returns CDR1 SGHRS and CDR2 YFSETQ. DNA of the CDR3: TGCGCCAGCAGCGCTGACAGGGGGCGCGGTTGGGCAGATACGCAGTATTTT. It encodes CASSADRGRGWADTQYF.

The J gene is TRBJ1-2, the V gene TRBV6-6; 7 bases fit TRBD1. There are 15 residues in the CDR3. Per germline, CDR1 MNHNY and CDR2 SVGAGI (reference sequence). DNA of the CDR3: TGTGGGGGCCGAACCGGGACAGAGCCTAACTATGGCTACACCTTC. Amino acid sequence: CGGRTGTEPNYGYTF.

The rearrangement uses TRBV18 and TRBJ2-7; 11 bases are shared with TRBD2. CDR3 length: 18 residues. Germline CDR1 KGHSH, CDR2 LQKENI. J lost 4 bases, V lost 2 bases, and 13 bases had no gene match. DNA for the CDR3: TGTGCCAGCTCACCATGGGGGCGCGTAGCTAGCGGGAGGTACGAGCAGTACTTC. Translated: CASSPWGRVASGRYEQYF.

The chain is built from TRBV19 and TRBJ1-6; weak D call: TRBD1 (5 bases). Germline lookup yields CDR1 LNHDA and CDR2 SQIVND (reference sequence). The CDR3 length is 14 residues. Trimming removed 6 bases at V and 10 bases at J, with 16 bases between. The CDR3 region has the DNA TGTGCCAGTAGCCGCCCGGGGGGAAGATCACCCCTCCACTTT. Residues: CASSRPGGRSPLHF.